The text below deals with one TCR beta chain. What antigen it recognizes has not been identified. Base-call qualities are not available, and no considerably larger clone is one nucleotide away. CDR3 length: 15 amino acids, cysteine to phenylalanine. The entry retains the CDR3 DNA only, 45 bases that are in frame from base 1. The germline V end is reduced by 2 bases and the J end by 5 bases; junction bases left unmatched: 1. CDR1 is given as MNHEY and CDR2 as SMNVEV, both from the germline V gene (reference sequence). The data were obtained in a study of control samples from healthy donors and cancer patients (TCRdb year 2020). Library generation was performed with the immunoSEQ multiplex PCR assay. Held by TCRdb, this immuneACCESS table contains in-frame sequences only and omits some clones. Under half of the omission traces to an unresolved V gene where checked; the cause of the rest is unknown. This sample holds some 140,000 clones; 80% to 90% were observed only once. The leading ten clones occupy roughly 10% of the sample.

The source material was blood. The chain is made from TRBV27 and TRBJ2-2; the central 11 bases match TRBD2. The clonotype was recovered from a woman in her 30s in good health. The nucleotide sequence is given as TGTGCCAGCAGTTTAGGGACTAGCGGTACCGGGGAGCTGTTTTTT. The encoded protein is CASSLGTSGTGELFF.